Below, 16 T cell receptor beta chains from the same sample are listed, as sequenced in a study of response to subunit inactivated influenza vaccine. MiXCR was run by TCRdb on the RT-PCR reads, yielding one entry per CDR3 protein. The table lists 550,000 to 800,000 distinct CDR3 sequences, approximately 14% of them singletons. Sequencing was performed on PBMCs from blood, taken roughly 12 days after vaccination. Receptor source: a man between 50 and 59 years old who received an inactivated influenza vaccine.

The chain carries TRBV7-8 and TRBJ2-2, with TRBD1 identical over 7 bases. Germline V gene lookup returns CDR1 SGHVS and CDR2 FQNEAQ. After removal of 4 bases from V and 6 bases from J, the junction contained 11 bases not matched to a gene. The CDR3 runs 16 residues. The CDR3 nucleotides read TGTGCCAGCAGCTCCTACAGGGGAAAGTGGGCCGGGGAGCTGTTTTTT. Protein product: CASSSYRGKWAGELFF.

The V gene is TRBV28, the J gene TRBJ2-5; 11 bases agree with TRBD1. Trimming at V came to 10 bases and at J to 1 base, leaving 11 bases not matched to a gene. This CDR3 region has 16 residues. CDR1 is MDHEN and CDR2 is SYDVKM in the germline V gene. CDR3 sequence: CATTPGTGGFQETQYF. CDR3 DNA: TGTGCCACCACCCCCGGGACAGGGGGTTTCCAAGAGACCCAGTACTTC. The full variable domain, with the rest looked up from reference TRBV28 and TRBJ2-5, is DVKVTQSSRYLVKRTGEKVFLECVQDMDHENMFWYRQDPGLGLRLIYFSYDVKMKEKGDIPEGYSVSREKKERFSLILESASTNQTSMYLCATTPGTGGFQETQYFGPGTRLLVL.

The chain is built from TRBV4-2 and TRBJ2-7; D is unclear. The germline V gene encodes CDR1 LGHNA and CDR2 YNFKEQ. The CDR3 has 15 amino acids. V lost 0 bases to trimming and J lost 4 bases, with 13 bases between them. The CDR3: CASSQDRWARYEQYF. For the CDR3, the DNA is TGTGCCAGCAGCCAAGATAGGTGGGCGAGGTACGAGCAGTACTTC.

This clonotype was observed many times. The chain links TRBV20-1 to TRBJ2-7; 10 positions agree with TRBD2. Germline CDR1 is DFQATT and CDR2 is SNEGSKA (reference sequence). The V gene end was trimmed by 3 bases and the J gene end by 3 bases; junction bases not matched to a gene: 5. There are 14 residues in the CDR3. The CDR3 DNA follows: TGCAGTGCTAGTCCTAGCGGGAGAGGCTACGAGCAGTACTTC. Encoded protein: CSASPSGRGYEQYF.

The CDR3 here is CASSSRTGRGNEKLFF. The CDR3, as DNA: TGTGCCAGCAGCTCCCGGACGGGACGGGGGAATGAAAAACTGTTTTTT. The genes are TRBV5-5 and TRBJ1-4; D possibly corresponds to TRBD1 (5 bases). Germline assignment: CDR1 SGHKS and CDR2 YYEKEE (reference sequence). Trimming removed 3 bases from V and 5 bases from J, with 17 bases in between. The CDR3 runs 16 residues.

In this sample, this clonotype turned up a few times. The chain uses TRBV9 and TRBJ2-7; the match to TRBD2 covers 10 bases. Germline V lookup: CDR1 SGDLS, CDR2 YYNGEE. V was pared by 4 bases and J by 2 bases, with 6 bases of the junction left unmatched. The CDR3 length is 15 residues. The chain's CDR3 is CASSSSGSGAYEQYF. DNA of the CDR3: TGTGCCAGCAGCTCTAGCGGGAGCGGGGCCTACGAGCAGTACTTC.

V is TRBV7-3 and J is TRBJ2-1; D not certain. With 4 bases removed from V and 5 bases from J, the gap between germline ends came to 12 bases. Germline V gene data show CDR1 as SGHTA and CDR2 as FQGTGA. This CDR3 contains 14 residues. Here the CDR3 DNA reads TGTGCCAGCAGCTCATTGGGGTCAGACAATGAGCAGTTCTTC. Protein product: CASSSLGSDNEQFF.

This clonotype has only a few counts. The rearrangement joins TRBV20-1 to TRBJ2-1; tentative D call: TRBD2 (6 bases). Germline CDR1 is DFQATT and CDR2 is SNEGSKA (reference sequence). The CDR3 runs 12 residues. V was pared by 5 bases and J by 9 bases, with 14 bases between. The CDR3 is CSALPTSLEQFF. The CDR3 DNA reads as TGCAGTGCTCTTCCGACTAGTCTTGAGCAGTTCTTC.

In its sample, this clonotype was seen a few times. The chain is built from TRBV18 and TRBJ2-1, with D unclear. V lost 5 bases and J lost 9, with 11 bases in between. The germline gives CDR1 KGHSH, CDR2 LQKENI. CDR3 length equals 12 residues. This chain's CDR3 is CASSGSIGEQFF. The CDR3 DNA is TGTGCCAGCTCAGGTAGCATAGGTGAGCAGTTCTTC.

This clonotype was recorded a few times. V usage is TRBV20-1 and J usage is TRBJ2-7; D is undetermined. Trimming cost V 1 base and J 3 bases, with 10 bases left between them. In germline, CDR1 is DFQATT, CDR2 SNEGSKA (reference sequence). The CDR3 runs to 13 residues. The CDR3 protein is CSARAADGYEQYF. The CDR3, as DNA: TGCAGTGCTAGAGCGGCGGACGGCTACGAGCAGTACTTC.

This clonotype was observed a handful of times. The chain uses TRBV5-1 and TRBJ1-1; D is unclear. The CDR3 runs 18 residues. With 0 bases removed from V and 1 base from J, the gap between germline ends came to 19 bases. Germline V CDR1 and CDR2: SGHRS, YFSETQ. CDR3 DNA: TGCGCCAGCAGCTTGGATCCTCTTGACCCACTGCGGAACACTGAAGCTTTCTTT. Amino acids: CASSLDPLDPLRNTEAFF. The whole variable domain, remainder taken from reference TRBV5-1 and TRBJ1-1, is KAGVTQTPRYLIKTRGQQVTLSCSPISGHRSVSWYQQTPGQGLQFLFEYFSETQRNKGNFPGRFSGRQFSNSRSEMNVSTLELGDSALYLCASSLDPLDPLRNTEAFFGQGTRLTVV.

This clonotype occurred many times. CDR3 DNA: TGTGCCAGCAGCTTGGGACACCGAGAGAACACTGAAGCTTTCTTT. This encodes CASSLGHRENTEAFF. The V call is TRBV5-8, the J call TRBJ1-1; D unclear. V was clipped by 0 bases and J by 1 base, with 10 bases between them. CDR1 is SGHTS and CDR2 is YDEGEE in the germline V gene. The CDR3 extends over 15 amino acids.

This clonotype was observed a few times. The chain combines TRBV24-1 with TRBJ1-4; D not certain. Germline V gene lookup returns CDR1 KGHDR and CDR2 SFDVKD. The V and J ends lost 2 bases and 8 bases respectively, with 5 bases between them. The CDR3 contains 12 residues. As DNA, the CDR3 is TGTGCCACCAGTGATTCCCGGGAAAAACTGTTTTTT. This codes for CATSDSREKLFF.

This clonotype was recorded at least ten times. The rearrangement joins TRBV7-8 to TRBJ2-7; a possible D gene is TRBD2 (6 bases). V was shortened by 3 bases and J by 3 bases, with 12 bases between the two germline ends. The CDR3 spans 14 residues. Germline assignment: CDR1 SGHVS and CDR2 FQNEAQ. DNA for the CDR3: TGTGCCAGCAGCTTTGGGACTCTGAGCTACGAGCAGTACTTC. This translates into CASSFGTLSYEQYF.

The V call is TRBV7-2, the J call TRBJ2-1; D is tentatively TRBD1 or TRBD2 (5 bases each). There are 16 residues in the CDR3. CDR1 is SGHTA, CDR2 FQGNSA, per germline. Trimming took off 5 bases at V and 0 bases at J, with 14 bases between the two ends. CDR3 region: CASSIRGRSSYNEQFF. The CDR3 bases are TGTGCCAGCAGCATTCGGGGCAGGAGCTCCTACAATGAGCAGTTCTTC.

The chain combines TRBV10-3 with TRBJ2-7; 9 nucleotides line up with TRBD1. Germline lookup yields CDR1 ENHRY and CDR2 SYGVKD. The CDR3 has 16 residues. J gave up 3 bases and V 3 bases, and 9 bases lay outside the gene matches. CDR3 region: CAISDDRTGANYEQYF. The CDR3 DNA follows: TGTGCCATCAGTGACGATCGGACAGGGGCCAACTACGAGCAGTACTTC.